This entry is about one TCR beta chain. The repertoire was sequenced with immunoSEQ multiplex PCR; TCRdb's copy has only in-frame clones and lacks some. The sample has 300,000 to 400,000 clones; about 89% are singletons. From germline, CDR1 is SGHVS and CDR2 FQNEAQ. The CDR3 runs 14 residues. V shed 3 bases and J 0 bases; nucleotides not matched to a gene: 2. The data derive from a study of blood T cell repertoires in COVID-19. The chain has TRBV7-8 and TRBJ2-7, with 7 positions matching TRBD2. Sample: PBMCs or T cells enriched from blood (not recorded which). This TCR was recovered from a man aged 60 to 75 who had recovered from COVID-19. The CDR3 loop reads CASSFSGTSYEQYF. The DNA of the CDR3 is TGTGCCAGCAGCTTCAGCGGGACCTCCTACGAGCAGTACTTC.